This T cell receptor (beta chain) was recovered during a study of T cell responses to AZD1222 COVID-19 vaccine. Produced via immunoSEQ multiplex PCR; TCRdb's table is partial and in-frame only. The table lists 150,000 to 160,000 clones, roughly nine tenths of them singletons, with 5.5% to 6% in the top ten. This CDR3 region has 15 residues. Germline V gene data show CDR1 as SGHDN and CDR2 as FVKESK. V lost 3 bases and J lost 1; bases outside the gene matches: 0. Study-level results: Only 6 or 7 people who got AZD1222 tested seropositive at baseline. The donor group comprised mostly white British people and more females; the analysis possibly underestimated clonal diversity.

Only one count was recorded for this clone. The antigen is unknown. The receptor was derived from an adult in good health. The sequenced sample was peripheral blood, obtained on day 0 of MenACWY control vaccination. This rearrangement joins TRBV14 to TRBJ2-3; 11 bases are a match to TRBD2. CDR3 DNA sequence: TGTGCCAGCAGCCAGGGACTAGCGGGCACAGATACGCAGTATTTT. Translation: CASSQGLAGTDTQYF.